The table lists the clone carrying this T cell receptor (beta chain) with many counts. This may stem from a read error, because a much larger clone lies one nucleotide away. Then a second PCR, running about 7 to 11 cycles, was carried out with a sample-barcoded 5' primer and a J-beta primer mix. In TCRdb, the 5' RACE reads were re-called with MiXCR into one record per CDR3 protein. The repertoire holds around 1.7 million distinct CDR3 sequences, with about 28% as singletons. The CDR3 extends over 13 amino acids. Germline values: CDR1 SGHRS, CDR2 YFSETQ. This entry is derived from a study of blood T cells in healthy people across ages.

V is TRBV5-1 and J is TRBJ2-1; D not certain. The end of the DNA aligns better with TRBJ2-7, so the J call may be wrong. The sample comprised blood. The origin of this receptor is a woman under 40 in good health. CDR3 sequence (DNA): TGTGCCAGCAGCTTGGGCTCCTACAATGAGCAGTACTTC. Encoded protein: CASSLGSYNEQYF.